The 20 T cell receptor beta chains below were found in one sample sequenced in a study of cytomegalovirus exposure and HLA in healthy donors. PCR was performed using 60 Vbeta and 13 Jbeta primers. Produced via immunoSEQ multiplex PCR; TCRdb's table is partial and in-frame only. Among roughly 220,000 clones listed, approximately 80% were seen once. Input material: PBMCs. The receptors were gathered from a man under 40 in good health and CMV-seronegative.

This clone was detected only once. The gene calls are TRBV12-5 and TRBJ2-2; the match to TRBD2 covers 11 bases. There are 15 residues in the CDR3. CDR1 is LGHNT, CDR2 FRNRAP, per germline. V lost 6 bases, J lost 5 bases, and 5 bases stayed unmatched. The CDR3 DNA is TGTGCTAGTGGCTTTAGCGGGGGGGAAACCGGGGAGCTGTTTTTT. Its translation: CASGFSGGETGELFF.

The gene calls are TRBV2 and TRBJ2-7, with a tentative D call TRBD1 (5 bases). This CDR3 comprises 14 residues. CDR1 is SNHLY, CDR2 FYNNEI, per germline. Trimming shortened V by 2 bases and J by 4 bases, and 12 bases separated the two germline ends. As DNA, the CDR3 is TGTGCCAGCAGTGAATCTAGGGGTGGGTACGAGCAGTACTTC. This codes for CASSESRGGYEQYF.

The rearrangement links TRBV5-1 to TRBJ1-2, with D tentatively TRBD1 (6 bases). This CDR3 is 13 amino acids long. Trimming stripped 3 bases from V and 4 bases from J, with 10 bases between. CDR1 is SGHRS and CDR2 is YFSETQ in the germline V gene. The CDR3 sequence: CASSSGVSYGYTF. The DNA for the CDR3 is TGCGCCAGCAGCTCAGGGGTCTCCTATGGCTACACCTTC.

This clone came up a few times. The CDR3 protein is CASSLVAGDPYEQYF. CDR3 DNA sequence: TGTGCCAGCAGCTTAGTGGCGGGGGACCCTTACGAGCAGTACTTC. This chain joins TRBV7-8 and TRBJ2-7; 7 bases map to TRBD2. The CDR3 loop spans 15 amino acids. V shed 1 base, J shed 4 bases, and the junction held 7 bases outside the gene matches. Per the germline V gene, CDR1 is SGHVS and CDR2 is FQNEAQ.

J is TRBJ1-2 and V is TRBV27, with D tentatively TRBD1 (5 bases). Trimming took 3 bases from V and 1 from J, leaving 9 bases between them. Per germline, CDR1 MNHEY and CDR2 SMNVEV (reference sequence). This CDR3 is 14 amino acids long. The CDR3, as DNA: TGTGCCAGCAGTTTCGGGGGGTTTAACTATGGCTACACCTTC. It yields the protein CASSFGGFNYGYTF.

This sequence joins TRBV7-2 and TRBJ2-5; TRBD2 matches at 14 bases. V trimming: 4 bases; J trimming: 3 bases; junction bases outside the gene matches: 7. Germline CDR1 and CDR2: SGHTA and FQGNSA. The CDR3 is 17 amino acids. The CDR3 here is CASSSLTSGGAKETQYF. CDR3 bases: TGTGCCAGCAGCTCTTTGACTAGCGGGGGGGCTAAAGAGACCCAGTACTTC. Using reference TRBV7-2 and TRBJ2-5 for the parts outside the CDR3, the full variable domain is GAGVSQSPSNKVTEKGKDVELRCDPISGHTALYWYRQSLGQGLEFLIYFQGNSAPDKSGLPSDRFSAERTGGSVSTLTIQRTQQEDSAVYLCASSSLTSGGAKETQYFGPGTRLLVL.

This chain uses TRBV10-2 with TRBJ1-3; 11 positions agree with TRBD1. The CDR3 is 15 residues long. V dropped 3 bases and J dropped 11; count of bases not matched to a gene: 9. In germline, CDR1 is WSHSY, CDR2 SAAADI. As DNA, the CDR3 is TGCGCCAGCAGTGAACGGGGACAGGGGGAGGAATCCATATATTTT. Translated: CASSERGQGEESIYF.

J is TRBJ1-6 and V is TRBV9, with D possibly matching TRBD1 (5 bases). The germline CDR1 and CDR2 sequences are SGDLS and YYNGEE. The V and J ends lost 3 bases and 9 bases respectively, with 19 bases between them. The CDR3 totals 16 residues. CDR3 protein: CASSEGSGTGGSPLHF. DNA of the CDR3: TGTGCCAGCAGCGAGGGCTCGGGGACTGGGGGTTCACCCCTCCACTTT.

CDR3: CASSLMQGNEKLFF. The CDR3 region has the DNA TGTGCCAGCAGTTTAATGCAGGGGAATGAAAAACTGTTTTTT. The J gene is TRBJ1-4, the V gene TRBV27, with a weak D call TRBD1 (6 bases). Germline-derived CDR1 and CDR2 are MNHEY and SMNVEV (reference sequence). This CDR3 is 14 amino acids long. Trimming stripped 2 bases from V and 5 bases from J, with 9 bases between.

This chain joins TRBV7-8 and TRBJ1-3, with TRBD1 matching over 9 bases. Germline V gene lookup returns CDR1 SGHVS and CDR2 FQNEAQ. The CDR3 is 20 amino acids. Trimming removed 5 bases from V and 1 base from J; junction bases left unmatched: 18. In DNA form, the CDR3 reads TGTGCCAGCAGCAATATCAGAGGGACAGGGAAGTATTCTTCTGGAAACACCATATATTTT. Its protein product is CASSNIRGTGKYSSGNTIYF.

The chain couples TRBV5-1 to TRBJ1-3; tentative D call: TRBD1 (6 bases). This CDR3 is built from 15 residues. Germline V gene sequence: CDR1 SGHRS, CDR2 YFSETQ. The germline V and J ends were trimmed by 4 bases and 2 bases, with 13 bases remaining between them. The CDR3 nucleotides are TGCGCCAGCAGCACTCTAACAGGGCCTGGAAACACCATATATTTT. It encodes CASSTLTGPGNTIYF.

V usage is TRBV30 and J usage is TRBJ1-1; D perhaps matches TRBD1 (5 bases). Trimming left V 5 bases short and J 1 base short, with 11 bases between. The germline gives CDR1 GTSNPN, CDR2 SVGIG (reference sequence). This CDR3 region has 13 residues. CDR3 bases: TGTGCCTGGGGGGCAACAGGGAACACTGAAGCTTTCTTT. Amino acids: CAWGATGNTEAFF.

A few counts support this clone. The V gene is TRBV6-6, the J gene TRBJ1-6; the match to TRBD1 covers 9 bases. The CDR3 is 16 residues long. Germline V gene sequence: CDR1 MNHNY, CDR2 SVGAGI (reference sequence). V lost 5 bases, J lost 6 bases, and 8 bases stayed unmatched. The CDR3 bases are TGTGCCAGCAGTACTTCCCCGGGACAGGGTAATTCACCCCTCCACTTT. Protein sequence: CASSTSPGQGNSPLHF.

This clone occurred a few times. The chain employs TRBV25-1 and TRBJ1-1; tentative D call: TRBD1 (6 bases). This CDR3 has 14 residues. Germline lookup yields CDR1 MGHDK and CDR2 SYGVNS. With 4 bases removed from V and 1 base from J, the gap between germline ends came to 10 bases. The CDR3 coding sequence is TGTGCCAGCAGTGGGAGCAGGGGGAACACTGAAGCTTTCTTT. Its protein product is CASSGSRGNTEAFF.

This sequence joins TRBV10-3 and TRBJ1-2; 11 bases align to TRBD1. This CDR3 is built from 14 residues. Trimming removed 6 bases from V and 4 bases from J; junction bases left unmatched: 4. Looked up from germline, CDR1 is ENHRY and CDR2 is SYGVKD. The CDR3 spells CAIRGTGGSYGYTF. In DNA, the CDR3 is TGTGCCATCAGAGGGACAGGGGGTTCCTATGGCTACACCTTC.

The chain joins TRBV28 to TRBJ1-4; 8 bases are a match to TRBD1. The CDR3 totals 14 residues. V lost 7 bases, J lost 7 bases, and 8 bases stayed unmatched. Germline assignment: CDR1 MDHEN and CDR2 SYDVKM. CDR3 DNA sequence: TGTGCCAGCACCTCCGGGACAGGTATTGAAAAACTGTTTTTT. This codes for CASTSGTGIEKLFF. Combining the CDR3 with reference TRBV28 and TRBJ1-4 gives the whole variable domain DVKVTQSSRYLVKRTGEKVFLECVQDMDHENMFWYRQDPGLGLRLIYFSYDVKMKEKGDIPEGYSVSREKKERFSLILESASTNQTSMYLCASTSGTGIEKLFFGSGTQLSVL.

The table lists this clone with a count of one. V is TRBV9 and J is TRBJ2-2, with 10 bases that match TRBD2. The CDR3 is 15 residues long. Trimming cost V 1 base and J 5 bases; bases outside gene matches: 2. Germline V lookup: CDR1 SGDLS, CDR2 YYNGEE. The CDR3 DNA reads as TGTGCCAGCAGCGTACTAGCGGGGGAAACCGGGGAGCTGTTTTTT. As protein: CASSVLAGETGELFF.

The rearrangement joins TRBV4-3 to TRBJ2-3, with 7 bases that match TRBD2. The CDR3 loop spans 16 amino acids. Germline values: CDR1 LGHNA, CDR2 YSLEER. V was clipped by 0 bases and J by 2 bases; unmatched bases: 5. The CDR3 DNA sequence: TGCGCCAGCAGCCAAGACTGGCTAGCGGTCACAGATACGCAGTATTTT. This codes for CASSQDWLAVTDTQYF.

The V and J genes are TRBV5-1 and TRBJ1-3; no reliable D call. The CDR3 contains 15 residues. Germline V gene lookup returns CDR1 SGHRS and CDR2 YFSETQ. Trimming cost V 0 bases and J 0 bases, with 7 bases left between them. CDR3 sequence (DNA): TGCGCCAGCAGCTTGGACGGGTACTCTGGAAACACCATATATTTT. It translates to CASSLDGYSGNTIYF.

This CDR3 is CASSLWLNEKLFF. The CDR3 DNA is TGCGCCAGCAGCCTGTGGCTTAACGAAAAACTGTTTTTT. This sequence joins TRBV5-1 and TRBJ1-4; D ambiguous. Germline CDR1 is SGHRS and CDR2 is YFSETQ. Trimming cost V 4 bases and J 8 bases, with 12 bases left between them. CDR3 length: 13 amino acids.